The 25 T cell receptor beta chains below were found in one sample sequenced in a study of neurological immune-mediated disorders. Each CDR3 protein gets one entry after TCRdb re-called the 5' RACE reads with MiXCR. The sample consists of tens of thousands of distinct CDR3 sequences, roughly 2.6% of them appearing once. The sample consisted of PBMCs. These receptors all stem from a young woman with multiple sclerosis.

This clonotype appeared many times. V gene TRBV27 combines with J gene TRBJ2-7; 7 bases fit TRBD1. V dropped 6 bases and J dropped 2; count of bases not matched to a gene: 7. This CDR3 region has 14 residues. In germline, CDR1 is MNHEY, CDR2 SMNVEV (reference sequence). CDR3 protein: CASSLGTEAYEQYF. CDR3 bases: TGTGCCAGCAGCCTGGGGACAGAAGCCTACGAGCAGTACTTC.

In the case of this clonotype: A much larger clone differs from this one at a single base, so this may be a read error. The rearrangement links TRBV7-2 to TRBJ1-2; D gene unclear. V shed 0 bases and J shed 10 bases, with 9 bases lying between them. In germline, CDR1 is SGHTA, CDR2 FQGNSA. This CDR3 has 12 amino acids. CDR3 sequence: CASSLAKVDYTF. For the CDR3, the DNA is TGTGCCAGCAGCTTAGCGAAGGTAGACTACACCTTC.

This clonotype was recorded at least ten times. This chain links TRBV28 with TRBJ1-2; 10 nucleotides align to TRBD1. Germline CDR1 reads MDHEN; CDR2 reads SYDVKM. The CDR3 length is 18 residues. V lost 6 bases to trimming and J lost 2 bases; unmatched junction nucleotides: 15. The CDR3 region has the DNA TGTGCCAGCAGCACGCACCTGCGGGGGACAGGGGCAAACTATGGCTACACCTTC. Its translation is CASSTHLRGTGANYGYTF.

This clonotype appeared many times. This sequence joins TRBV7-2 and TRBJ1-2, with TRBD1 as a possible D gene (6 bases). CDR3 size: 13 residues. V lost 3 bases and J 6 bases, leaving 11 bases between the germline ends. Germline lookup yields CDR1 SGHTA and CDR2 FQGNSA. CDR3 protein: CASSLQGSHGYTF. The CDR3 nucleotides read TGTGCCAGCAGCTTGCAGGGGAGCCATGGCTACACCTTC.

This clonotype was found many times. This chain's CDR3 is CASSIGVGYGYTF. CDR3 sequence (DNA): TGTGCCAGCAGCATAGGGGTAGGCTATGGCTACACCTTC. The chain uses TRBV7-2 and TRBJ1-2; D is possibly TRBD1 (5 bases). From germline, CDR1 is SGHTA and CDR2 FQGNSA. V was clipped by 5 bases and J by 4 bases, with 11 bases between them. CDR3 size: 13 residues.

This clonotype was observed many times. This sequence joins TRBV6-2 or TRBV6-3 and TRBJ1-1, with a possible D match to TRBD1 (6 bases). The CDR3 has 14 amino acids. Trimming took 5 bases from V and 3 from J, leaving 13 bases between them. CDR1 is MNHEY, CDR2 SVGEGT, per germline. The DNA for the CDR3 is TGTGCCAGCAGTCCCTCGACAGGACACACTGAAGCTTTCTTT. This translates into CASSPSTGHTEAFF.

This clonotype was counted at least ten times. The J gene is TRBJ2-2, the V gene TRBV24-1; 9 nucleotides line up with TRBD1. Germline V gene sequence: CDR1 KGHDR, CDR2 SFDVKD. The V and J ends lost 0 bases and 5 bases, in that order; junction bases with no gene match: 6. CDR3 length: 17 residues. DNA of the CDR3: TGTGCCACCAGTGATTTGCAGGGACAGGGAGGAACCGGGGAGCTGTTTTTT. Its protein product is CATSDLQGQGGTGELFF.

This clonotype was observed many times. J is TRBJ1-1 and V is TRBV12-3 or TRBV12-4; D is ambiguous. The CDR3 runs 13 residues. V lost 3 bases and J 8 bases, leaving 13 bases between the germline ends. CDR3 residues: CASSFDQQQEAFF. CDR3 in DNA: TGTGCCAGCAGTTTTGATCAACAGCAGGAAGCTTTCTTT.

This clonotype showed up many times. This chain links TRBV11-2 with TRBJ2-7; the D is unclear. Per germline, CDR1 SGHAT and CDR2 FQNNGV. The V gene lost 1 base and the J gene lost 6 bases, with 7 bases spanning the gap. The CDR3 is 12 amino acids. The CDR3 protein is CASSLVWSEQYF. For the CDR3, the DNA is TGTGCCAGCAGCTTAGTATGGAGCGAGCAGTACTTC.

This clonotype was detected many times. The chain couples TRBV7-8 to TRBJ1-2, with D unresolved. Germline assignment: CDR1 SGHVS and CDR2 FQNEAQ. The CDR3 is 13 residues long. Trimming took off 2 bases at V and 8 bases at J, with 12 bases between the two ends. The CDR3 nucleotides read TGTGCCAGCAGCTTATTGGCCCTTGGGGGCTACACCTTC. Residues: CASSLLALGGYTF.

The chain uses TRBV11-2 and TRBJ2-3; 8 positions agree with TRBD2. Trimming cost V 6 bases and J 2 bases; bases outside gene matches: 7. CDR3 length: 15 residues. CDR1 is SGHAT and CDR2 is FQNNGV in the germline V gene. The CDR3 reads CASSEAGVSTDTQYF. CDR3 nucleotide sequence: TGTGCCAGCAGTGAAGCGGGAGTATCCACAGATACGCAGTATTTT. The full variable domain, with the rest looked up from reference TRBV11-2 and TRBJ2-3, is EAGVAQSPRYKIIEKRQSVAFWCNPISGHATLYWYQQILGQGPKLLIQFQNNGVVDDSQLPKDRFSAERLKGVDSTLKIQPAKLEDSAVYLCASSEAGVSTDTQYFGPGTRLTVL.

Ten or more counts support this clonotype. The chain combines TRBV7-8 with TRBJ2-3, with 9 bases that match TRBD2. Germline CDR1 and CDR2: SGHVS and FQNEAQ. The CDR3 has 16 amino acids. The junction had 4 bases not matched to a gene; V was cut back by 2 bases and J by 1 base. The CDR3 region is CASSLMAGGGTDTQYF. CDR3 coding DNA: TGTGCCAGCAGCTTAATGGCGGGAGGGGGCACAGATACGCAGTATTTT.

This clonotype was counted many times. The rearrangement joins TRBV10-3 to TRBJ2-3, with 8 bases that match TRBD2. Germline values: CDR1 ENHRY, CDR2 SYGVKD. The CDR3 loop spans 17 amino acids. V gave up 2 bases and J gave up 2 bases; unmatched junction bases: 9. The CDR3 here is CAISEKGSGALTDTQYF. DNA for the CDR3: TGTGCCATCAGTGAGAAAGGTAGCGGGGCGCTCACAGATACGCAGTATTTT.

This clonotype was seen repeatedly, ten times or more. This sequence joins TRBV4-3 and TRBJ1-2; D call uncertain. CDR1 LGHNA and CDR2 YSLEER come from the germline V gene. V was trimmed by 1 base and J by 4 bases, leaving 16 bases between them. This CDR3 contains 16 residues. The CDR3 reads CASSQGIITRGYGYTF. In DNA, the CDR3 is TGCGCCAGCAGCCAAGGGATCATTACCCGGGGCTATGGCTACACCTTC.

This clonotype was seen many times. V usage is TRBV28 and J usage is TRBJ2-5; D perhaps matches TRBD1 (6 bases). This CDR3 region has 16 residues. Germline V CDR1 and CDR2: MDHEN, SYDVKM. V lost 6 bases and J lost 1, with 18 bases in between. CDR3 coding DNA: TGTGCCAGCAGCAAAAACCCAGGACAGATCCAAGAGACCCAGTACTTC. Its protein is CASSKNPGQIQETQYF.

This clonotype appeared many times. The chain recombines TRBV6-6 with TRBJ2-5; D is unresolved. V shed 2 bases and J shed 3 bases, with 7 bases lying between them. The germline V gene encodes CDR1 MNHNY and CDR2 SVGAGI (reference sequence). The CDR3 length is 13 residues. CDR3 region: CASSYGREETQYF. CDR3 DNA sequence: TGTGCCAGCAGTTACGGAAGGGAAGAGACCCAGTACTTC.

This clonotype was seen repeatedly, ten times or more. V usage is TRBV20-1 and J usage is TRBJ2-3, with 7 bases that match TRBD2. J gave up 2 bases and V 5 bases, and 7 bases lay outside the gene matches. In germline, CDR1 is DFQATT, CDR2 SNEGSKA (reference sequence). This CDR3 has 14 residues. The CDR3 bases are TGCAGTGCTCAAGGGAGGGGTCCCACAGATACGCAGTATTTT. This sequence encodes CSAQGRGPTDTQYF.

This clonotype was seen many times. The CDR3 DNA reads TGTGCCAGCAGTCCCCCCGACACCTACTACGAGCAGTACTTC. Translating gives CASSPPDTYYEQYF. This sequence joins TRBV3-1 and TRBJ2-7; no clear D. The V end lost 6 bases, the J end lost 3 bases, and 15 bases lay between the germline ends. This CDR3 contains 14 residues. Germline loops: CDR1 LGHDT, CDR2 YNNKEL (reference sequence).

This clonotype was seen many times. For the CDR3, the DNA is TGTGCCAGCAGCCAAGGGACTAACAATGAGCAGTTCTTC. It yields the protein CASSQGTNNEQFF. The chain carries TRBV3-1 and TRBJ2-1; a weak D match, TRBD2 (6 bases). From germline, CDR1 is LGHDT and CDR2 YNNKEL (reference sequence). The CDR3 is made up of 13 amino acids. V was pared by 1 base and J by 5 bases, with 6 bases between.

At least ten counts were recorded for this clonotype. V is TRBV20-1 and J is TRBJ2-3, with 8 bases identical to TRBD1. The germline V gene encodes CDR1 DFQATT and CDR2 SNEGSKA (reference sequence). The CDR3 spans 15 residues. V shed 5 bases and J 0 bases; nucleotides not matched to a gene: 7. CDR3 protein: CSAADRASSTDTQYF. Written as DNA, the CDR3 is TGCAGTGCTGCGGACAGGGCGTCTAGCACAGATACGCAGTATTTT.

In its sample, this clonotype was seen many times. The V call is TRBV29-1, the J call TRBJ1-3; D ambiguous. Germline V gene sequence: CDR1 SQVTM, CDR2 ANQGSEA. The CDR3 covers 13 residues. This chain's CDR3 is CSALPADTYTIYF. In DNA form, the CDR3 reads TGCAGTGCTCTCCCAGCAGATACTTACACCATATATTTT.

This clonotype was picked up many times. The chain joins TRBV27 to TRBJ2-7; 7 nucleotides match TRBD2. Trimming took 2 bases from V and 6 from J; bases not matched to a gene: 7. The germline V gene encodes CDR1 MNHEY and CDR2 SMNVEV (reference sequence). The CDR3 covers 14 residues. CDR3 in DNA: TGTGCCAGCAGTTTACGGGGATCGGGGGGCGAGCAGTACTTC. Protein: CASSLRGSGGEQYF.

This clonotype came up many times. The J gene is TRBJ2-7, the V gene TRBV5-6; TRBD2 might be the D (6 bases). Germline V gene sequence: CDR1 SGHDT, CDR2 YYEEEE. The ends were cut back, 0 bases at V and 1 base at J, with 14 bases in the middle. This CDR3 is 16 amino acids long. CDR3 sequence reads: CASSLDEGGGSYEQYF. CDR3 bases: TGTGCCAGCAGCTTGGATGAGGGAGGTGGATCCTACGAGCAGTACTTC.

This clonotype has a count of ten or more. The chain joins TRBV7-8 to TRBJ1-5; the D gene is possibly TRBD1 (5 bases). Germline V lookup: CDR1 SGHVS, CDR2 FQNEAQ. The CDR3 is 17 residues long. Trimming shortened V by 3 bases and J by 2 bases, and 17 bases separated the two germline ends. CDR3 in amino acids: CASSLKSRGDGNQPQHF. In DNA form, the CDR3 reads TGTGCCAGCAGCTTGAAATCGCGGGGGGATGGCAATCAGCCCCAGCATTTT. Full variable domain (missing parts from reference TRBV7-8 and TRBJ1-5): GAGVSQSPRYKVAKRGQDVALRCDPISGHVSLFWYQQALGQGPEFLTYFQNEAQLDKSGLPSDRFFAERPEGSVSTLKIQRTQQEDSAVYLCASSLKSRGDGNQPQHFGDGTRLSIL.

On this clonotype itself: A much larger clone lies one base from this, so it may be a read error. The chain employs TRBV12-3 or TRBV12-4 and TRBJ1-1, with a tentative D call TRBD1 (5 bases). V lost 10 bases, J lost 10 bases, and 25 bases lay in between. The CDR3 spans 14 residues. Here the CDR3 reads CATIQHGDLGGAFF. The CDR3 DNA reads as TGTGCCACCATCCAACATGGGGACTTGGGTGGAGCTTTCTTT.